These 25 T cell receptor beta chains were sequenced from one sample in a study of Ad26.COV2.S vaccination and SARS-CoV-2 variants. Treatment reported: about 20 received Ad26.COV2.S at low or high dose, single or two shots; five or six received placebo; per-sample allocation not given. Vaccine and placebo recipients were sampled on day 63 after the first injection. Sequencing was performed with immunoSEQ multiplex PCR; in TCRdb, only in-frame clones are kept and a portion is missing. The sample lists 450,000 to 550,000 clones; nearly 90% were seen once. This specimen consisted of peripheral blood, obtained in a trial of Ad26.COV2.S vaccine versus placebo. These receptor sequences come from a person between 18 and 60 years old who received the Ad26.COV2.S COVID-19 vaccine or a placebo.

This chain joins TRBV5-1 and TRBJ1-1; 7 bases fit TRBD1. J was trimmed by 3 bases and V by 7 bases; bases with no gene match: 12. The CDR3 extends over 15 amino acids. Germline V CDR1 and CDR2: SGHRS, YFSETQ. The CDR3 coding sequence is TGCGCCAGCCAACGACAGGGAGGAGAGTACACTGAAGCTTTCTTT. Protein: CASQRQGGEYTEAFF. The variable domain in full, with the rest retrieved from reference TRBV5-1 and TRBJ1-1, is KAGVTQTPRYLIKTRGQQVTLSCSPISGHRSVSWYQQTPGQGLQFLFEYFSETQRNKGNFPGRFSGRQFSNSRSEMNVSTLELGDSALYLCASQRQGGEYTEAFFGQGTRLTVV.

The chain carries TRBV28 and TRBJ2-7; D not certain. Germline V gene data show CDR1 as MDHEN and CDR2 as SYDVKM. The length of the CDR3 is 15 residues. Trimming removed 1 base from V and 0 bases from J, with 10 bases in between. The CDR3 DNA sequence: TGTGCCAGCAGTTTATCCTCCCTTGTCTCCTACGAGCAGTACTTC. Its translation is CASSLSSLVSYEQYF. Supplemented by reference TRBV28 and TRBJ2-7, the full variable domain reads DVKVTQSSRYLVKRTGEKVFLECVQDMDHENMFWYRQDPGLGLRLIYFSYDVKMKEKGDIPEGYSVSREKKERFSLILESASTNQTSMYLCASSLSSLVSYEQYFGPGTRLTVT.

The chain's CDR3 is CASSLGRYYSEQDSTDTQYF. The CDR3 DNA sequence: TGTGCCAGCAGCTTAGGGAGGTATTATAGTGAACAGGACTCCACAGATACGCAGTATTTT. The genes are TRBV11-3 and TRBJ2-3, with D perhaps assigned TRBD1 or TRBD2 (5 bases each). Trimming stripped 1 base from V and 2 bases from J, with 25 bases between. The germline V gene has CDR1 SGHNT and CDR2 YENEEA. This CDR3 is built from 20 residues.

The V gene is TRBV9, the J gene TRBJ1-2; TRBD1 matches 8 bases. V lost 3 bases, J lost 7 bases, and 11 bases stayed unmatched. Germline CDR1 SGDLS, CDR2 YYNGEE. CDR3 size: 15 residues. The CDR3: CASSARGPAKSGYTF. The CDR3 bases are TGTGCCAGCAGCGCCAGGGGGCCTGCTAAGTCTGGCTACACCTTC.

The chain has TRBV19 and TRBJ1-2; a possible D gene is TRBD1 (5 bases). Trimming took off 6 bases at V and 3 bases at J, with 20 bases between the two ends. The CDR3 covers 16 residues. Germline lookup yields CDR1 LNHDA and CDR2 SQIVND (reference sequence). Here the CDR3 DNA reads TGTGCCAGTAGCCATCTCCGTGTGGGGGGGGACTATGGCTACACCTTC. This codes for CASSHLRVGGDYGYTF.

This chain joins TRBV5-4 and TRBJ2-2; 12 nucleotides line up with TRBD2. CDR3 length equals 18 residues. The V and J ends lost 1 base and 4 bases, in that order; junction bases with no gene match: 8. CDR1 and CDR2 (germline): SGHNT, YYREEE (reference sequence). The CDR3 sequence is CASSLLRLAGESTGELFF. The CDR3 bases are TGTGCCAGCAGCTTGCTGAGACTAGCGGGAGAAAGCACCGGGGAGCTGTTTTTT. The full variable domain, with the rest looked up from reference TRBV5-4 and TRBJ2-2, is ETGVTQSPTHLIKTRGQQVTLRCSSQSGHNTVSWYQQALGQGPQFIFQYYREEENGRGNFPPRFSGLQFPNYSSELNVNALELDDSALYLCASSLLRLAGESTGELFFGEGSRLTVL.

On this clone itself: The sample holds other DNA sequences that translate to the same CDR3. This chain joins TRBV12-3 or TRBV12-4 and TRBJ1-1; the D gene is possibly TRBD1 (5 bases). There are 13 residues in the CDR3. The ends were cut back, 3 bases at V and 2 bases at J, with 7 bases in the middle. The CDR3 DNA is TGTGCCAGCAGTTTTAGGGGAAACACTGAAGCTTTCTTT. The encoded protein is CASSFRGNTEAFF.

Concerning this clone itself: Other DNA sequences in the sample encode the same CDR3. V is TRBV4-2 and J is TRBJ1-2, with 7 bases aligning to TRBD1. The CDR3 extends over 13 amino acids. Germline assignment: CDR1 LGHNA and CDR2 YNFKEQ. V gave up 1 base and J gave up 6 bases; unmatched junction bases: 2. The CDR3: CASSQGTGDGYTF. The CDR3 coding sequence is TGTGCCAGCAGCCAAGGGACAGGTGATGGCTACACCTTC.

This clone was observed a single time. The J gene is TRBJ1-1, the V gene TRBV28; D unresolved. The V end was cut by 5 bases, the J end by 8 bases, with 9 bases between. This CDR3 comprises 11 residues. Germline V gives CDR1 MDHEN, CDR2 SYDVKM. The CDR3: CASSVRTEAFF. CDR3 in DNA: TGTGCCAGCAGTGTCCGTACCGAAGCTTTCTTT.

The chain employs TRBV18 and TRBJ2-7; D is ambiguous. V was clipped by 3 bases and J by 1 base, with 10 bases between them. Germline loops: CDR1 KGHSH, CDR2 LQKENI. The CDR3 is 14 amino acids. The CDR3 coding sequence is TGTGCCAGCTCACCGGTAGCTACATCCTACGAGCAGTACTTC. Its protein is CASSPVATSYEQYF.

The rearrangement links TRBV18 to TRBJ1-3; 7 bases map to TRBD1. The V gene end was trimmed by 1 base and the J gene end by 0 bases; junction bases not matched to a gene: 6. CDR3 length: 17 residues. Looked up from germline, CDR1 is KGHSH and CDR2 is LQKENI. As DNA, the CDR3 is TGTGCCAGCTCACCACAAGTGGGACAGCACTCTGGAAACACCATATATTTT. It codes for CASSPQVGQHSGNTIYF. Looking up the rest from reference TRBV18 and TRBJ1-3 gives the full variable domain: NAGVMQNPRHLVRRRGQEARLRCSPMKGHSHVYWYRQLPEEGLKFMVYLQKENIIDESGMPKERFSAEFPKEGPSILRIQQVVRGDSAAYFCASSPQVGQHSGNTIYFGEGSWLTVV.

The gene calls are TRBV30 and TRBJ2-3; D unclear. Deletions cut 5 bases from V and 5 bases from J, with 8 bases between. The CDR3 has 11 residues. The germline V gene has CDR1 GTSNPN and CDR2 SVGIG (reference sequence). The CDR3 region is CAWARKDTQYF. CDR3 sequence (DNA): TGTGCCTGGGCCCGTAAAGATACGCAGTATTTT. Using reference TRBV30 and TRBJ2-3 for the parts outside the CDR3, the full variable domain is SQTIHQWPATLVQPVGSPLSLECTVEGTSNPNLYWYRQAAGRGLQLLFYSVGIGQISSEVPQNLSASRPQDRQFILSSKKLLLSDSGFYLCAWARKDTQYFGPGTRLTVL.

The chain recombines TRBV27 with TRBJ2-3, with 8 nucleotides matching TRBD2. The V gene's germline CDR1 is MNHEY and CDR2 SMNVEV (reference sequence). The CDR3 sequence is 15 residues long. V gave up 6 bases and J gave up 0 bases; unmatched junction bases: 5. Written as DNA, the CDR3 is TGTGCCAGCAGCGAACTAGCGGTGAGCACAGATACGCAGTATTTT. As protein: CASSELAVSTDTQYF.

The V and J genes are TRBV6-5 and TRBJ1-2; the D is unclear. This CDR3 is 14 amino acids long. The germline gives CDR1 MNHEY, CDR2 SVGAGI. Trimming stripped 4 bases from V and 4 bases from J, with 13 bases between. The CDR3 sequence: CASSLYSKSYGYTF. The CDR3 bases are TGTGCCAGCAGTTTATACAGCAAGTCCTATGGCTACACCTTC.

This clone was found once. V is TRBV7-9 and J is TRBJ2-7, with D tentatively TRBD1 (6 bases). Germline CDR1 and CDR2: SEHNR and FQNEAQ (reference sequence). V lost 5 bases to trimming and J lost 3 bases, with 11 bases between them. The CDR3 totals 13 residues. Here the CDR3 reads CASSLTGYYEQYF. The CDR3, as DNA: TGTGCCAGCAGCCTAACAGGGTACTACGAGCAGTACTTC.

The chain recombines TRBV27 with TRBJ1-2, with D unresolved. Germline V CDR1 and CDR2: MNHEY, SMNVEV (reference sequence). V lost 3 bases and J lost 5, with 13 bases in between. The CDR3 extends over 14 amino acids. The CDR3 here is CASSFLNERYGYTF. CDR3 in DNA: TGTGCCAGCAGTTTTCTTAATGAGAGATATGGCTACACCTTC.

CDR3 region: CASSSIGGAPSYEQYF. CDR3 sequence (DNA): TGTGCCAGCAGCAGTATAGGGGGTGCCCCCTCCTACGAGCAGTACTTC. This chain connects TRBV5-5 to TRBJ2-7; D might be TRBD1 (6 bases). Trimming took off 4 bases at V and 0 bases at J, with 17 bases between the two ends. From germline, CDR1 is SGHKS and CDR2 YYEKEE (reference sequence). CDR3 length equals 16 residues.

V and J are TRBV23-1 and TRBJ2-1, with 10 bases matching TRBD2. TRBV23-1 is an ORF for which the function is uncertain. The CDR3 extends over 17 amino acids. With V trimmed by 0 bases and J by 8 bases, 10 bases remained unmatched. The CDR3, as DNA: TGCGCCAGCAGTCAATCGCTCTTAGCGGGGGGTCGGGATGAGCAGTTCTTC. Amino acids: CASSQSLLAGGRDEQFF.

This clone appeared a single time. V is TRBV5-1 and J is TRBJ2-3; D remains unclear. This CDR3 spans 16 amino acids. Germline CDR1 SGHRS, CDR2 YFSETQ. V lost 0 bases to trimming and J lost 0 bases, with 11 bases between them. For the CDR3, the DNA is TGCGCCAGCAGCTTGGCTCCAGACATAAGCACAGATACGCAGTATTTT. It translates to CASSLAPDISTDTQYF.

The chain has TRBV7-3 and TRBJ2-3; the match to TRBD1 covers 7 bases. V was pared by 4 bases and J by 4 bases, with 5 bases of the junction left unmatched. Germline V gene sequence: CDR1 SGHTA, CDR2 FQGTGA. The CDR3 runs 14 residues. CDR3 in amino acids: CASSSSDRADTQYF. CDR3 coding DNA: TGTGCCAGCAGCTCTTCCGACAGGGCAGATACGCAGTATTTT.

The V call is TRBV19, the J call TRBJ2-2; D could derive from TRBD1 or TRBD2 (5 bases each). The germline V gene encodes CDR1 LNHDA and CDR2 SQIVND (reference sequence). V lost 9 bases and J lost 3, with 14 bases in between. The CDR3 runs to 14 residues. The CDR3 spells CASVGRDDTGELFF. The CDR3 DNA reads as TGTGCCAGCGTCGGCAGGGACGACACCGGGGAGCTGTTTTTT.

V gene TRBV27 combines with J gene TRBJ2-7; 13 positions agree with TRBD2. Trimming took 5 bases from V and 1 from J; bases not matched to a gene: 11. The CDR3 runs 18 residues. Germline CDR1 reads MNHEY; CDR2 reads SMNVEV (reference sequence). CDR3 region: CASSPTYPGLAGSYEQYF. DNA for the CDR3: TGTGCCAGCAGTCCGACATACCCGGGACTAGCGGGATCCTACGAGCAGTACTTC.

The genes are TRBV18 and TRBJ2-7; no definite D call. Per the germline V gene, CDR1 is KGHSH and CDR2 is LQKENI. The CDR3 contains 15 residues. V was cut by 1 base and J by 2 bases, with 12 bases left in between. The DNA of the CDR3 is TGTGCCAGCTCACCACATCCCCGGCCCACCTACGAGCAGTACTTC. This translates into CASSPHPRPTYEQYF.

The rearrangement joins TRBV7-9 to TRBJ2-5; a weak D match, TRBD2 (6 bases). The V gene's germline CDR1 is SEHNR and CDR2 FQNEAQ (reference sequence). This CDR3 contains 17 residues. The V and J ends lost 4 bases and 7 bases respectively, with 25 bases between them. The CDR3 is CASSSQLDGGGLRTQYF. CDR3 sequence (DNA): TGTGCCAGCAGCTCTCAACTTGATGGAGGCGGACTACGGACCCAGTACTTC.

The genes are TRBV6-2 or TRBV6-3 and TRBJ1-1; no firm D call. Germline CDR1 and CDR2: MNHEY and SVGEGT. Deletions cut 5 bases from V and 0 bases from J, with 10 bases between. The CDR3 spans 14 residues. This CDR3 is CASSNGRLNTEAFF. CDR3 coding DNA: TGTGCCAGCAGTAATGGACGGTTGAACACTGAAGCTTTCTTT.